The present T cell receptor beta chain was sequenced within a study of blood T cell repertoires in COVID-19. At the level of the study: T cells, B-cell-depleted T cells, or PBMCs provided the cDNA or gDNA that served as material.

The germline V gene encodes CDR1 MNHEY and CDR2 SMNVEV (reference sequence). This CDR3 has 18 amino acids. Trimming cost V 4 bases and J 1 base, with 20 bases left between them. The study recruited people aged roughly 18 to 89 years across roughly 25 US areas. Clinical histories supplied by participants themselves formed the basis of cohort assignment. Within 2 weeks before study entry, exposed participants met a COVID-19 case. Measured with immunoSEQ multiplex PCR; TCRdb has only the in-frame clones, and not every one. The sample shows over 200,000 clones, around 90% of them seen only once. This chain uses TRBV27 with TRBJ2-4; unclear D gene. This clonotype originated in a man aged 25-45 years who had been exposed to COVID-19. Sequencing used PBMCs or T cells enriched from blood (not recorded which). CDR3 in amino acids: CASSSNPSRSLAKNIQYF. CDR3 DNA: TGTGCCAGCAGTTCTAACCCGAGTCGTTCCCTTGCCAAAAACATTCAGTACTTC.